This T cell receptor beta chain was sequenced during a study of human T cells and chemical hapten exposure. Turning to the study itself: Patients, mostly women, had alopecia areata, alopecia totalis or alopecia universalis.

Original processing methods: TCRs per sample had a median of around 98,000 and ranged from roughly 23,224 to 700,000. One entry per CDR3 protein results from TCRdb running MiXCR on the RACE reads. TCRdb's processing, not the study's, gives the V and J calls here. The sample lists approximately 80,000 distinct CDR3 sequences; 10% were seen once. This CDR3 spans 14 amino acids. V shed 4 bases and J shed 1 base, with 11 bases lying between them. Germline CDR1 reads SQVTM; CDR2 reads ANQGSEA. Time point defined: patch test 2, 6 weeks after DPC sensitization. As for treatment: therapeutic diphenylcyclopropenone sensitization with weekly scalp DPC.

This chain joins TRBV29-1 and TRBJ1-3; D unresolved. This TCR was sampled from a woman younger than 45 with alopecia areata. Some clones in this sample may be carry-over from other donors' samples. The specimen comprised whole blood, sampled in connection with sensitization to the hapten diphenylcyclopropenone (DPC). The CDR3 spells CSVGGRLSGNTIYF. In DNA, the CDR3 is TGCAGCGTTGGTGGCAGGCTATCTGGAAACACCATATATTTT.